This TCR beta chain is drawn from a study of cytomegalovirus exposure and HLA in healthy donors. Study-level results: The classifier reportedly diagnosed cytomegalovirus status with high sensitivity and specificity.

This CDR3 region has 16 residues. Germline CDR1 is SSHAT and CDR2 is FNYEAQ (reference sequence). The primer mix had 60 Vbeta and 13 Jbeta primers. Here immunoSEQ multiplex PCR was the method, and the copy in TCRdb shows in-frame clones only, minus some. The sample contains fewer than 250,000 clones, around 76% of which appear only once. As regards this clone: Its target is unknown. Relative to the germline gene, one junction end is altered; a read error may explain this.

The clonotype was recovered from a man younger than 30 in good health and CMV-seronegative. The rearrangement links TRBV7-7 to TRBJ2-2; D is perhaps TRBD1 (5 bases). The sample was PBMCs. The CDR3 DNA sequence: TGTGCTAGCAGCTTGTACGTAGGGGTCGGCACCGGGGAGCTGTTTTTT. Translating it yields CASSLYVGVGTGELFF.